The 30 T cell receptor beta chains in this list originate from one sample, sequenced in a study of CD8 T cells in ankylosing spondylitis. TCRdb analysed the 5' RACE reads with MiXCR anew, one entry per CDR3 protein. The sample contains 200,000 to 250,000 distinct CDR3 sequences, under 30% of which appear only once. The sample taken for sequencing was blood, either unsorted or a sorted T cell fraction (not recorded which). The receptors stem from a male donor with ankylosing spondylitis or in good health (not recorded which).

In its sample, this clonotype was seen many times. The V and J genes are TRBV4-2 and TRBJ1-5, with D perhaps matching TRBD1 (5 bases). This CDR3 contains 18 residues. Looked up from germline, CDR1 is LGHNA and CDR2 is YNFKEQ. The V end lost 0 bases, the J end lost 6 bases, and 21 bases lay between the germline ends. The CDR3 is CASSQESMSGREGQPQHF. Written as DNA, the CDR3 is TGTGCCAGCAGCCAAGAATCGATGTCAGGCAGGGAGGGTCAGCCCCAGCATTTT.

The CDR3 DNA follows: TGTGCCTTCAGTTTCCTACCGGGTGTGGCAGGACACCTCGAGGAGCTGTTTTTT. Protein sequence: CAFSFLPGVAGHLEELFF. The chain carries TRBV12-3 or TRBV12-4 and TRBJ2-2; a possible D gene is TRBD1 (5 bases). Trimming took off 11 bases at V and 10 bases at J, with 35 bases between the two ends. CDR3 length: 18 amino acids.

This clonotype has at least ten counts. V usage is TRBV5-1 and J usage is TRBJ1-4, with TRBD1 as a possible D gene (6 bases). The CDR3 consists of 15 residues. V was pared by 4 bases and J by 6 bases, with 16 bases between. Germline V gene sequence: CDR1 SGHRS, CDR2 YFSETQ. This chain's CDR3 is CASSRRGQVDEKLFF. CDR3 DNA: TGCGCCAGCAGCCGACGGGGACAAGTTGATGAAAAACTGTTTTTT.

This clonotype was counted many times. The chain carries TRBV10-3 and TRBJ2-1; 10 positions match TRBD2. V was pared by 3 bases and J by 2 bases, with 1 base of the junction left unmatched. CDR3 length equals 15 residues. Germline V gene sequence: CDR1 ENHRY, CDR2 SYGVKD. CDR3 region: CAISDSGGTYNEQFF. The CDR3 nucleotides are TGTGCCATCAGTGATAGCGGGGGGACCTACAATGAGCAGTTCTTC.

This chain connects TRBV3-1 to TRBJ2-1; D is undetermined. This CDR3 region has 15 residues. The germline V gene has CDR1 LGHDT and CDR2 YNNKEL (reference sequence). The V and J ends lost 3 bases and 0 bases respectively, with 9 bases between them. This chain's CDR3 is CASSQSESSYNEQFF. The CDR3 bases are TGTGCCAGCAGCCAGAGCGAGAGCTCCTACAATGAGCAGTTCTTC.

The V call is TRBV12-3 or TRBV12-4, the J call TRBJ1-5, with a tentative D call TRBD1 (6 bases). The V end was cut by 1 base, the J end by 4 bases, with 14 bases between. This CDR3 spans 16 amino acids. The CDR3 region has the DNA TGTGCCAGCAGTTTAGGCGTGGGGGCCGGGAATCAGCCCCAGCATTTT. Its protein is CASSLGVGAGNQPQHF.

Ten or more counts support this clonotype. V gene TRBV4-1 combines with J gene TRBJ2-7; perhaps TRBD1 as D (5 bases). Germline V gives CDR1 MGHRA, CDR2 YSYEKL. V shed 2 bases and J shed 0 bases, with 8 bases lying between them. CDR3 length equals 14 residues. CDR3 sequence (DNA): TGCGCCAGCAGCCAACCCCAGGGCTCCTACGAGCAGTACTTC. This translates into CASSQPQGSYEQYF.

This clonotype came up many times. The chain recombines TRBV4-1 with TRBJ2-1; 10 bases are shared with TRBD2. The trim removed 0 bases at V and 6 bases at J, leaving 5 bases unmatched. CDR3 length equals 16 residues. Germline V gene data show CDR1 as MGHRA and CDR2 as YSYEKL. The CDR3 DNA is TGCGCCAGCAGCCAAGATCCTAGCGGGAGATCCAATGAGCAGTTCTTC. Amino acids: CASSQDPSGRSNEQFF.

This clonotype was detected ten times or more. The chain couples TRBV15 to TRBJ1-2, with D perhaps matching TRBD1 (6 bases). Germline V gene lookup returns CDR1 LNHNV and CDR2 YYDKDF (reference sequence). V was cut by 1 base and J by 7 bases, with 7 bases left in between. The CDR3 is made up of 12 amino acids. CDR3: CATSRGGAGYTF. CDR3 nucleotide sequence: TGTGCCACCAGCAGAGGGGGGGCTGGCTACACCTTC.

This clonotype was counted at least ten times. The rearrangement joins TRBV6-1 to TRBJ2-7, with TRBD1 identical over 8 bases. Unmatched junction bases numbered 7, after V lost 5 bases and J lost 1 base. CDR1 MNHNS and CDR2 SASEGT come from the germline V gene. CDR3 size: 15 residues. This CDR3 is CASSTSGTGSYEQYF. CDR3 in DNA: TGTGCCAGCAGTACATCCGGGACAGGATCCTACGAGCAGTACTTC.

The J gene is TRBJ2-5, the V gene TRBV29-1; 9 bases agree with TRBD1. Germline CDR1 SQVTM, CDR2 ANQGSEA. The CDR3 contains 15 residues. V shed 0 bases, J shed 5 bases, and the junction held 7 bases outside the gene matches. CDR3 coding DNA: TGCAGCGTTGAAGATCTTAGGACAGGGGTTGAGACCCAGTACTTC. This sequence encodes CSVEDLRTGVETQYF.

This clonotype was found a few times. This chain joins TRBV5-1 and TRBJ2-3, with a weak D call TRBD2 (6 bases). V lost 2 bases and J lost 5, with 12 bases in between. The CDR3 length is 14 residues. Germline loops: CDR1 SGHRS, CDR2 YFSETQ. CDR3 sequence (DNA): TGCGCCAGCAGCTTAGTAGCGGAGGGAGATACGCAGTATTTT. Protein product: CASSLVAEGDTQYF.

The chain recombines TRBV7-2 with TRBJ2-3; TRBD2 aligns across 9 bases. CDR1 SGHTA and CDR2 FQGNSA come from the germline V gene. V lost 5 bases, J lost 1 base, and 7 bases stayed unmatched. This CDR3 region has 16 residues. CDR3 DNA: TGTGCCAGCAGCCCTCCCCTAGCGGGGCGCACAGATACGCAGTATTTT. Residues: CASSPPLAGRTDTQYF.

The chain combines TRBV29-1 with TRBJ1-5, with a weak D call TRBD1 (5 bases). The CDR3 loop spans 17 amino acids. Germline CDR1 SQVTM, CDR2 ANQGSEA. V was pared by 4 bases and J by 0 bases, with 19 bases between. CDR3 bases: TGCAGCGTTGTGGAGCAGGGAATACTGGGTAGCAATCAGCCCCAGCATTTT. Translating it yields CSVVEQGILGSNQPQHF.

There are many counts of this clonotype. CDR3: CASSLKGTNEQFF. The CDR3 DNA sequence: TGCGCCAGCAGCTTGAAGGGTACCAATGAGCAGTTCTTC. The chain has TRBV5-1 and TRBJ2-1; no definite D call. The V gene lost 1 base and the J gene lost 6 bases, with 8 bases spanning the gap. The CDR3 has 13 amino acids. Germline V gives CDR1 SGHRS, CDR2 YFSETQ. Combining the CDR3 with reference TRBV5-1 and TRBJ2-1 gives the whole variable domain KAGVTQTPRYLIKTRGQQVTLSCSPISGHRSVSWYQQTPGQGLQFLFEYFSETQRNKGNFPGRFSGRQFSNSRSEMNVSTLELGDSALYLCASSLKGTNEQFFGPGTRLTVL.

This clonotype has only a few counts. The chain carries TRBV29-1 and TRBJ2-7; D is perhaps TRBD1 (7 bases). The CDR3 spans 13 residues. V lost 1 base and J lost 6, with 13 bases in between. Germline values: CDR1 SQVTM, CDR2 ANQGSEA. Here the CDR3 reads CSVEAQGGGEQYF. CDR3 in DNA: TGCAGCGTTGAAGCCCAGGGGGGAGGCGAGCAGTACTTC.

This clonotype has at least ten counts. The chain couples TRBV7-2 to TRBJ2-3, with a weak D call TRBD2 (6 bases). V was pared by 4 bases and J by 4 bases, with 15 bases between. Germline CDR1 is SGHTA and CDR2 is FQGNSA. The CDR3 is made up of 15 amino acids. Here the CDR3 reads CASSYGTGGADTQYF. In nucleotides, the CDR3 is TGTGCCAGCAGCTATGGGACTGGCGGGGCAGATACGCAGTATTTT.

In this sample, this clonotype turned up many times. The chain has TRBV9 and TRBJ2-1; D uncertain. This CDR3 region has 12 residues. V lost 3 bases to trimming and J lost 7 bases, with 8 bases between them. Germline loops: CDR1 SGDLS, CDR2 YYNGEE. The CDR3 region is CASSASENEQFF. The CDR3, as DNA: TGTGCCAGCAGCGCGAGTGAGAATGAGCAGTTCTTC.

The chain has TRBV6-5 and TRBJ2-1, with D hard to call. The CDR3 is made up of 11 amino acids. V lost 5 bases to trimming and J lost 4 bases, with 3 bases between them. Germline values: CDR1 MNHEY, CDR2 SVGAGI. CDR3 in DNA: TGTGCCAGCAGTATGTACAATGAGCAGTTCTTC. Amino acids: CASSMYNEQFF.

This clonotype has at least ten counts. The CDR3 reads CASSLQQGGGNTEAFF. The CDR3 coding sequence is TGCGCCAGCAGCTTGCAACAGGGCGGTGGGAACACTGAAGCTTTCTTT. The rearrangement uses TRBV5-1 and TRBJ1-1; tentatively, D is TRBD1 (6 bases). Trimming took off 1 base at V and 1 base at J, with 14 bases between the two ends. CDR1 and CDR2 (germline): SGHRS, YFSETQ. This CDR3 region has 16 residues.

As for this clonotype: A much larger clone sits a single nucleotide away, making a read error possible. The chain couples TRBV29-1 to TRBJ2-7; possibly TRBD2 for D (5 bases). This CDR3 comprises 13 residues. The V end was cut by 4 bases, the J end by 2 bases, with 12 bases between. CDR1 and CDR2 from the germline V gene are SQVTM and ANQGSEA. The CDR3 DNA follows: TGCAGCGTTGTCCGAGGAGGCGCCTACGAGCAGTACTTC. Translating gives CSVVRGGAYEQYF.

This clonotype was observed many times. The chain links TRBV5-1 to TRBJ2-5; 15 bases match TRBD2. The germline V gene encodes CDR1 SGHRS and CDR2 YFSETQ. This CDR3 region has 17 residues. Trimming removed 1 base from V and 5 bases from J; junction bases left unmatched: 6. The CDR3 reads CASSLTGLAGGDETQYF. Written as DNA, the CDR3 is TGCGCCAGCAGCTTGACGGGACTAGCGGGAGGAGATGAGACCCAGTACTTC.

This clonotype was detected a few times. CDR3 loop: CASSPRLGDTDTQYF. CDR3 nucleotide sequence: TGTGCCAGCAGCCCCCGTCTAGGGGACACAGATACGCAGTATTTT. The genes are TRBV5-6 and TRBJ2-3; D is perhaps TRBD1 (5 bases). The germline V gene encodes CDR1 SGHDT and CDR2 YYEEEE. The CDR3 runs 15 residues. V shed 4 bases and J shed 2 bases, with 14 bases lying between them.

With regard to this clonotype: Relative to the germline gene, one junction end is altered; a read error may explain this. The V and J genes are TRBV29-1 and TRBJ2-3, with 10 bases identical to TRBD2. The length of the CDR3 is 15 residues. Germline V gene sequence: CDR1 SQVTM, CDR2 ANQGSEA. The CDR3 sequence is CSVEGTSDSTDTQYF. CDR3 sequence (DNA): TGCAGCGTAGAAGGGACTAGCGATAGCACAGATACGCAGTATTTT.

This clonotype was detected many times. The genes are TRBV29-1 and TRBJ1-1; tentatively, D is TRBD1 (5 bases). V dropped 7 bases and J dropped 0 bases, with 9 bases sitting between them. The germline V gene encodes CDR1 SQVTM and CDR2 ANQGSEA. The CDR3 covers 12 residues. CDR3 residues: CSGRQMNTEAFF. In DNA form, the CDR3 reads TGCAGCGGCCGACAGATGAACACTGAAGCTTTCTTT. The full variable domain, its missing parts supplied by reference TRBV29-1 and TRBJ1-1, is SAVISQKPSRDICQRGTSLTIQCQVDSQVTMMFWYRQQPGQSLTLIATANQGSEATYESGFVIDKFPISRPNLTFSTLTVSNMSPEDSSIYLCSGRQMNTEAFFGQGTRLTVV.

This clonotype came up many times. The chain links TRBV10-3 to TRBJ1-3; tentatively, D is TRBD1 (6 bases). This CDR3 spans 15 amino acids. Germline values: CDR1 ENHRY, CDR2 SYGVKD. V was trimmed by 5 bases and J by 0 bases, leaving 11 bases between them. The CDR3 DNA reads as TGTGCCATCAGTCCGGACAGTCACTCTGGAAACACCATATATTTT. It is translated as CAISPDSHSGNTIYF.

This clonotype was recorded at least ten times. A read error may account for a junction end that differs from germline. The gene calls are TRBV5-1 and TRBJ2-3; 11 nucleotides line up with TRBD2. Germline values: CDR1 SGHRS, CDR2 YFSETQ. The CDR3 is 16 residues long. The CDR3 DNA reads TGTGCCAGCAGTCCCGGGACTAGCGGTAGCACAGATACGCAGTATTTT. This encodes CASSPGTSGSTDTQYF.

The chain recombines TRBV6-1 with TRBJ2-1, with 13 bases identical to TRBD2. The CDR3 is made up of 17 amino acids. Germline CDR1 and CDR2: MNHNS and SASEGT. Losses at the gene ends were 6 bases for V and 5 bases for J; bases not matched to a gene: 10. The CDR3 sequence is CASRKPGLAGSNNEQFF. In DNA form, the CDR3 reads TGTGCCAGCAGGAAACCGGGACTAGCGGGATCTAACAATGAGCAGTTCTTC.

This chain links TRBV12-3 or TRBV12-4 with TRBJ2-7; 11 nucleotides line up with TRBD1. CDR3 size: 14 residues. The junction had 9 bases not matched to a gene; V was cut back by 8 bases and J by 6 bases. CDR3 protein: CASGLGQGGVEQYF. CDR3 coding DNA: TGTGCCAGCGGCTTGGGACAGGGGGGCGTCGAGCAGTACTTC.

The gene calls are TRBV18 and TRBJ2-7, with D possibly TRBD2 on 6 matching bases. Trimming left V 2 bases short and J 5 bases short, with 16 bases between. Germline V gene lookup returns CDR1 KGHSH and CDR2 LQKENI. CDR3 length: 15 residues. The CDR3 reads CASSPNGGDSHEQYF. As DNA, the CDR3 is TGTGCCAGCTCACCAAACGGGGGAGATTCCCACGAGCAGTACTTC.